This record concerns one T cell receptor (beta chain) sequence. Its antigen remains unknown. RNA extraction was followed by reverse transcription into cDNA, which acted as the sequencing template. This table comes from immunoSEQ multiplex PCR, and its TCRdb copy is limited to in-frame clones, with some not included. The sample contains approximately 220,000 clones, around two fifths of which appear only once. This sample is drawn from a study of CD8+ T cells in alopecia areata. Treatment in this sample: oral pan-JAK inhibitor, 5-10 mg twice daily. Collection of lesional scalp punch biopsies and peripheral blood was performed in alopecia areata patients. Findings of the study overall: Scalp clonality and expanded CD8+ clones among the top 100 fell significantly with tofacitinib. More clonal than normal scalp was lesional scalp, particularly alopecia totalis/universalis.

This CDR3 is 17 amino acids long. The V and J ends lost 4 bases and 3 bases, in that order; junction bases with no gene match: 8. Germline CDR1 reads SGHAT; CDR2 reads FQDESV (reference sequence). This clonotype was sampled from a human donor with alopecia areata. The chain links TRBV11-1 to TRBJ2-3; 12 positions agree with TRBD1. This specimen consisted of CD4+ T cells sorted from blood, obtained at approximately week 34, from a patient treated with tofacitinib. CDR3 sequence: CASSSGQGAQVTDTQYF. The CDR3 coding sequence is TGTGCCAGCAGCTCGGGACAGGGGGCGCAAGTAACAGATACGCAGTATTTT. The full variable domain, its missing parts supplied by reference TRBV11-1 and TRBJ2-3, is EAEVAQSPRYKITEKSQAVAFWCDPISGHATLYWYRQILGQGPELLVQFQDESVVDDSQLPKDRFSAERLKGVDSTLKIQPAELGDSAMYLCASSSGQGAQVTDTQYFGPGTRLTVL.